These 27 T cell receptor beta chains share one sample of origin, sequenced in a study of T cells in Graves' hyperthyroidism and ophthalmopathy. Amplification of TCR beta CDR3 regions was performed using RNA transcripts as template. HTBI primers drove first-round RT-PCR of the TCR CDR3. TCRdb re-called the multiplex PCR reads with MiXCR, one entry per CDR3 protein. Of roughly 400,000 distinct CDR3 sequences detected, more than 12% appear once; the ten largest clones hold around 28%. The sample comprised blood. The receptors were gathered from a man aged 50 to 59 with Graves' ophthalmopathy.

V gene TRBV29-1 combines with J gene TRBJ2-1; maybe TRBD2 (6 bases). In germline, CDR1 is SQVTM, CDR2 ANQGSEA. The CDR3 consists of 12 residues. The V end lost 4 bases, the J end lost 9 bases, and 13 bases lay between the germline ends. CDR3 nucleotide sequence: TGCAGCGTTGTTGGGCGGGGCGGTGAGCAGTTCTTC. Protein product: CSVVGRGGEQFF.

A single count supports this clonotype. V usage is TRBV19 and J usage is TRBJ2-7; 10 nucleotides line up with TRBD2. There are 15 residues in the CDR3. Germline V gene sequence: CDR1 LNHDA, CDR2 SQIVND (reference sequence). V lost 4 bases and J lost 3; bases outside the gene matches: 6. CDR3 in amino acids: CASSTGPSGSYEQYF. For the CDR3, the DNA is TGTGCCAGTAGTACCGGGCCTAGCGGGAGCTACGAGCAGTACTTC. The variable domain in full, completed from reference TRBV19 and TRBJ2-7, reads DGGITQSPKYLFRKEGQNVTLSCEQNLNHDAMYWYRQDPGQGLRLIYYSQIVNDFQKGDIAEGYSVSREKKESFPLTVTSAQKNPTAFYLCASSTGPSGSYEQYFGPGTRLTVT.

This clonotype was detected ten times or more. This chain links TRBV5-5 with TRBJ2-5; no definite D call. Germline CDR1 is SGHKS and CDR2 is YYEKEE (reference sequence). The CDR3 has 13 residues. V lost 1 base and J lost 2, with 6 bases in between. The CDR3 loop reads CASSLPGQETQYF. The CDR3, as DNA: TGTGCCAGCAGCTTGCCAGGACAAGAGACCCAGTACTTC.

This clonotype turned up a few times. This chain links TRBV5-4 with TRBJ2-5; no reliable D call. This CDR3 comprises 14 residues. CDR1 and CDR2 (germline): SGHNT, YYREEE (reference sequence). Trimming removed 2 bases at V and 3 bases at J, with 11 bases between. The CDR3 DNA reads as TGTGCCAGCAGCTTATTAGGGTCGGAAGAGACCCAGTACTTC. Encoded protein: CASSLLGSEETQYF.

This clonotype has ten or more counts. The chain combines TRBV11-2 with TRBJ2-5, with D perhaps matching TRBD2 (5 bases). CDR1 is SGHAT and CDR2 is FQNNGV in the germline V gene. With 1 base removed from V and 3 bases from J, the gap between germline ends came to 12 bases. The CDR3 has 15 amino acids. Here the CDR3 DNA reads TGTGCCAGCAGCTTAGTTAGCGAGAGGGAAGAGACCCAGTACTTC. Translated, it gives CASSLVSEREETQYF. Variable domain in full (rest from reference TRBV11-2 and TRBJ2-5): EAGVAQSPRYKIIEKRQSVAFWCNPISGHATLYWYQQILGQGPKLLIQFQNNGVVDDSQLPKDRFSAERLKGVDSTLKIQPAKLEDSAVYLCASSLVSEREETQYFGPGTRLLVL.

To note about this clonotype: This may arise from a read error, as a much more abundant clone is one base away. This rearrangement joins TRBV18 to TRBJ1-4; perhaps TRBD1 as D (6 bases). The V end was cut by 5 bases, the J end by 4 bases, with 17 bases between. This CDR3 spans 16 amino acids. The germline CDR1 and CDR2 sequences are KGHSH and LQKENI. The CDR3 loop reads CASSAKEQGFNEKLFF. Here the CDR3 DNA reads TGTGCCAGCTCAGCCAAGGAACAGGGATTTAATGAAAAACTGTTTTTT.

This clonotype was detected ten times or more. The CDR3 DNA reads TGCGCCAGCAGTGTTGTGGGGCGCCGGGAGCTGTTTTTT. This encodes CASSVVGRRELFF. V gene TRBV10-1 combines with J gene TRBJ2-2, with D perhaps TRBD1 (5 bases). This CDR3 contains 13 residues. Trimming removed 4 bases from V and 9 bases from J, with 12 bases in between. CDR1 is WNHNN and CDR2 is SYGVQD in the germline V gene (reference sequence).

This clonotype was observed many times. The rearrangement joins TRBV12-3 or TRBV12-4 to TRBJ1-5; no firm D call. V was trimmed by 5 bases and J by 4 bases, leaving 9 bases between them. This CDR3 contains 13 residues. The CDR3 region has the DNA TGTGCCAGCAGTCTCACTCGGAATCAGCCCCAGCATTTT. Its translation is CASSLTRNQPQHF.

The chain is built from TRBV20-1 and TRBJ2-2; a possible D gene is TRBD2 (5 bases). The CDR3 runs to 13 residues. Trimming removed 3 bases from V and 3 bases from J, with 8 bases in between. Germline CDR1 is DFQATT and CDR2 is SNEGSKA (reference sequence). This CDR3 is CSASGEYTGELFF. The CDR3 nucleotides read TGCAGTGCTAGCGGGGAGTACACCGGGGAGCTGTTTTTT.

The chain has TRBV12-3 or TRBV12-4 and TRBJ2-3; D remains unclear. CDR3 size: 16 residues. V was clipped by 0 bases and J by 4 bases, with 14 bases between them. In DNA form, the CDR3 reads TGTGCCAGCAGTTTAGCCGTGGCAGGTCCACCAGATACGCAGTATTTT. Protein product: CASSLAVAGPPDTQYF.

In the case of this clonotype: It may be a read error: a sequence one base away is much more abundant. The chain carries TRBV7-9 and TRBJ2-7; 8 bases are a match to TRBD1. V shed 1 base, J shed 7 bases, and the junction held 12 bases outside the gene matches. In germline, CDR1 is SEHNR, CDR2 FQNEAQ (reference sequence). The CDR3 has 16 residues. CDR3 nucleotide sequence: TGTGCCAGCAGCTTAGTTGTGGGCGACAGGGGCTATGAGCAGTACTTC. This encodes CASSLVVGDRGYEQYF. Full variable domain (remainder filled in from reference TRBV7-9 and TRBJ2-7): DTGVSQNPRHKITKRGQNVTFRCDPISEHNRLYWYRQTLGQGPEFLTYFQNEAQLEKSRLLSDRFSAERPKGSFSTLEIQRTEQGDSAMYLCASSLVVGDRGYEQYFGPGTRLTVT.

This clonotype was detected many times. V gene TRBV7-9 combines with J gene TRBJ1-1, with 8 nucleotides matching TRBD1. The germline CDR1 and CDR2 sequences are SEHNR and FQNEAQ (reference sequence). V trimming: 4 bases; J trimming: 0 bases; junction bases outside the gene matches: 7. This CDR3 comprises 16 residues. Here the CDR3 reads CASSSWGQVMNTEAFF. The CDR3 DNA follows: TGTGCCAGCAGCTCGTGGGGACAGGTAATGAACACTGAAGCTTTCTTT.

V usage is TRBV5-1 and J usage is TRBJ2-1; 7 positions agree with TRBD2. This CDR3 spans 16 amino acids. Trimming cost V 4 bases and J 0 bases; bases outside gene matches: 7. CDR1 and CDR2 from the germline V gene are SGHRS and YFSETQ. CDR3 region: CASSTRSGISYNEQFF. The DNA for the CDR3 is TGCGCCAGCAGCACCAGAAGCGGGATCTCCTACAATGAGCAGTTCTTC. Full variable domain (missing parts from reference TRBV5-1 and TRBJ2-1): KAGVTQTPRYLIKTRGQQVTLSCSPISGHRSVSWYQQTPGQGLQFLFEYFSETQRNKGNFPGRFSGRQFSNSRSEMNVSTLELGDSALYLCASSTRSGISYNEQFFGPGTRLTVL.

V and J are TRBV11-3 and TRBJ2-2; D may be TRBD1 (6 bases). The germline gives CDR1 SGHNT, CDR2 YENEEA. The CDR3 loop spans 16 amino acids. V was trimmed by 1 base and J by 2 bases, leaving 11 bases between them. The CDR3 here is CASSLGGLENTGELFF. The CDR3 DNA reads as TGTGCCAGCAGCTTAGGGGGGCTGGAAAACACCGGGGAGCTGTTTTTT.

Concerning this clonotype: A much larger clone differs by one base, so this may be a read error. This chain links TRBV5-1 with TRBJ2-3, with D possibly being TRBD1 (5 bases). CDR1 is SGHRS, CDR2 YFSETQ, per germline. The CDR3 runs to 18 residues. The CDR3 nucleotides are TGCGGCAGCAGCTTGGACGGGTTCAAGGCGCAGGGTTCGAATACGCAGTATTTT. This encodes CGSSLDGFKAQGSNTQYF.

This clonotype was counted many times. J is TRBJ2-1 and V is TRBV12-3 or TRBV12-4; 14 positions match TRBD2. The V gene end was trimmed by 8 bases and the J gene end by 15 bases; junction bases not matched to a gene: 12. CDR3 size: 14 residues. As DNA, the CDR3 is TGTGCCAGCCTCCAGACTAGCGGGGGGGGGAGGCTGTTCTTC. Its protein is CASLQTSGGGRLFF.

Ten or more counts support this clonotype. The gene calls are TRBV3-1 and TRBJ2-1; no definite D call. The germline gives CDR1 LGHDT, CDR2 YNNKEL (reference sequence). The CDR3 sequence is 15 residues long. V shed 4 bases and J shed 3 bases, with 13 bases lying between them. The CDR3 bases are TGTGCCAGCAGCCTCATGCTGGGTTTCTACAATGAGCAGTTCTTC. It translates to CASSLMLGFYNEQFF.

The chain links TRBV5-1 to TRBJ2-2, with 8 nucleotides matching TRBD1. Germline loops: CDR1 SGHRS, CDR2 YFSETQ. This CDR3 contains 15 residues. The J segment lost 0 bases and the V segment lost 3 bases, leaving 1 base of the junction unmatched. Here the CDR3 DNA reads TGCGCCAGCAGCTGGGGACAGGCGAACACCGGGGAGCTGTTTTTT. Amino acid sequence: CASSWGQANTGELFF.

This clonotype was picked up many times. The chain joins TRBV12-3 or TRBV12-4 to TRBJ2-5; a possible D gene is TRBD2 (5 bases). This CDR3 comprises 14 residues. V gave up 0 bases and J gave up 4 bases, with 9 bases separating them. This CDR3 reads CASSLAGVGETQYF. CDR3 bases: TGTGCCAGCAGTTTAGCGGGAGTTGGAGAGACCCAGTACTTC.

There are a few counts of this clonotype. The chain combines TRBV10-3 with TRBJ1-5; the D gene is possibly TRBD1 (6 bases). The CDR3 is 13 amino acids. Trimming took 10 bases from V and 3 from J, leaving 13 bases between them. Germline V gives CDR1 ENHRY, CDR2 SYGVKD. The CDR3 nucleotides are TGTGCCACTGGACAGCTTCCCAATCAGCCCCAGCATTTT. Amino acid sequence: CATGQLPNQPQHF.

This clonotype was counted only a few times. This rearrangement joins TRBV9 to TRBJ1-6; 10 bases match TRBD1. This CDR3 region has 16 residues. Germline lookup yields CDR1 SGDLS and CDR2 YYNGEE. V shed 0 bases and J 12 bases; nucleotides not matched to a gene: 9. The CDR3 region has the DNA TGTGCCAGCAGCGTAGCCGAAGGGACAGGGGTTGTACCCCTCCACTTT. Translated: CASSVAEGTGVVPLHF.

In its sample, this clonotype was seen many times. The V and J genes are TRBV6-5 and TRBJ1-5, with D hard to call. The CDR3 is 14 amino acids. V was trimmed by 2 bases and J by 7 bases, leaving 12 bases between them. Germline V gene data show CDR1 as MNHEY and CDR2 as SVGAGI. The CDR3 region has the DNA TGTGCCAGCAGTTACGATAGCGGTACGCAGCCCCAGCATTTT. This encodes CASSYDSGTQPQHF.

Ten or more counts support this clonotype. The chain links TRBV5-1 to TRBJ2-2, with D uncertain. Between the trimmed V and J ends, which lost 3 bases and 0 bases, there was a span of 12 bases. Germline assignment: CDR1 SGHRS and CDR2 YFSETQ. This CDR3 region has 16 residues. The CDR3 protein is CASSSRVVTNTGELFF. The DNA for the CDR3 is TGCGCCAGCAGCTCTCGGGTAGTCACGAACACCGGGGAGCTGTTTTTT.

The chain carries TRBV12-3 or TRBV12-4 and TRBJ2-4; weak D call: TRBD1 (6 bases). The CDR3 covers 17 residues. V was cut by 6 bases and J by 0 bases, with 18 bases left in between. CDR3 region: CASSSIRDNLAKNIQYF. The CDR3 nucleotides read TGTGCCAGCAGCTCTATTCGGGACAACCTAGCCAAAAACATTCAGTACTTC.

The gene calls are TRBV2 and TRBJ2-1; 9 nucleotides align to TRBD2. The CDR3 length is 17 residues. The J segment lost 1 base and the V segment lost 4 bases, leaving 8 bases of the junction unmatched. Germline V CDR1 and CDR2: SNHLY, FYNNEI. The CDR3 nucleotides are TGTGCCAGCAGTGGGGACAGACTAGCGGAGTCCTACAATGAGCAGTTCTTC. It yields the protein CASSGDRLAESYNEQFF.

Ten or more counts support this clonotype. The CDR3 DNA follows: TGTGCCAGTAGGTCACAGGAGAGAGATACGCAGTATTTT. This sequence encodes CASRSQERDTQYF. The chain joins TRBV27 to TRBJ2-3; tentative D call: TRBD1 (5 bases). This CDR3 is 13 amino acids long. Deletions cut 9 bases from V and 5 bases from J, with 15 bases between. The germline V gene encodes CDR1 MNHEY and CDR2 SMNVEV (reference sequence).

This sequence joins TRBV10-3 and TRBJ1-2; possibly TRBD1 for D (5 bases). V was cut by 0 bases and J by 6 bases, with 14 bases left in between. The CDR3 loop spans 15 amino acids. The V gene's germline CDR1 is ENHRY and CDR2 SYGVKD. CDR3 nucleotides: TGTGCCATCAGTGAGTCGACTACAGGAGGAAATGGCTACACCTTC. Translating gives CAISESTTGGNGYTF.